The TCR beta chain under discussion was sequenced for a study of STAT3 mutations in large granular lymphocyte leukemia. Study findings and constraints: Every T-LGLL patient had at least one immunodominant TCRbeta clonotype.

On this clone: The antigen is undetermined.

Assay: immunoSEQ multiplex PCR; the TCRdb copy retains only in-frame clones and omits some. This sample yields about 40,000 clones, of which roughly 84% are seen a single time; around 0.44% belongs to the top ten. This CDR3 has 17 residues. V lost 1 base, J lost 2 bases, and 3 bases stayed unmatched. Germline V lookup: CDR1 LNHDA, CDR2 SQIVND (reference sequence). This clonotype was obtained from a human donor with T large granular lymphocyte leukemia. Some clones in this sample may be carry-over from other donors' samples. The chain couples TRBV19 to TRBJ2-3; 13 nucleotides align to TRBD2. The sample comprised PBMCs. CDR3 DNA: TGTGCCAGTAGTATAGGGGGACTAGCGGGGACCACAGATACGCAGTATTTT. As protein: CASSIGGLAGTTDTQYF.